What follows is one TCR beta chain and its context. What it binds is unknown. A mixed TRB-A/B primer pool amplified rearranged TRB by multiplex touch-down PCR. Using its own MiXCR run on the multiplex PCR reads, TCRdb lists one record per CDR3 protein. This table holds 5,000 to 6,000 distinct CDR3 sequences, roughly 26% found once. Unmatched junction bases numbered 5, after V lost 2 bases and J lost 7 bases. Per the germline V gene, CDR1 is SGHRS and CDR2 is YFSETQ. The CDR3 length is 14 residues. This specimen belongs to a study of T cell repertoires in aging, cancer and after chemotherapy. General study points: In each cancer cohort, median generation probability increased across chemotherapy, suggesting thymic output rebounded. Age-matched healthy donors had significantly more diverse, less clonal blood TCR repertoires than untreated cancer patients.

Peripheral blood genomic DNA, not sorted cells or RNA, was the template. Material: blood. The sequence was obtained from a human donor in good health. The chain recombines TRBV5-1 with TRBJ2-7, with 11 bases aligning to TRBD2. CDR3: CASSLSSGRGEQYF. The CDR3 DNA reads as TGCGCCAGCAGCTTAAGTAGCGGGAGGGGGGAGCAGTACTTC.